This TCR beta chain was captured in a study of vaccination and CD4 T cells after COVID-19. V lost 0 bases and J lost 10; bases outside the gene matches: 17. Germline CDR1 WNHNN, CDR2 SYGVQD (reference sequence). This CDR3 has 17 amino acids. The sample's treatment: roughly 10-day PBMC culture with coronavirus spike peptide pools or control peptides (ViraFEST assay). The Oncomine TCR Beta short-read assay sequenced DNA from cultured CD4+ T cells. MiXCR was run by TCRdb on the PCR reads, yielding one entry per CDR3 protein. The sample includes under 20,000 distinct CDR3 sequences, 47% of them seen just once. To note about this clonotype: Its antigen is still unknown.

The sequence was collected from a human donor with COVID-19. V usage is TRBV10-1 and J usage is TRBJ2-5; 7 bases are shared with TRBD1. The source material was cultured CD4+ T cells from blood. CDR3 bases: TGCGCCAGCAGTGAGTCGTATCGACAGGGAACCCACCGGTGCCAGTACTTC. It codes for CASSESYRQGTHRCQYF.